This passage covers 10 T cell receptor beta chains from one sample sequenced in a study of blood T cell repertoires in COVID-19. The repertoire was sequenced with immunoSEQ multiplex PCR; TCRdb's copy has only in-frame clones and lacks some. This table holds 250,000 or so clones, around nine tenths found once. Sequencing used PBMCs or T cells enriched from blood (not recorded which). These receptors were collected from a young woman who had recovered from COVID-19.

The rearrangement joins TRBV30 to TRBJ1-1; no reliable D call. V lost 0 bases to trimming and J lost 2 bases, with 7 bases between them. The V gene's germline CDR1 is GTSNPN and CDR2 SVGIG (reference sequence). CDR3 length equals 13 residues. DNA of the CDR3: TGTGCCTGGAGTGTGGCCCTCAACACTGAAGCTTTCTTT. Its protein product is CAWSVALNTEAFF.

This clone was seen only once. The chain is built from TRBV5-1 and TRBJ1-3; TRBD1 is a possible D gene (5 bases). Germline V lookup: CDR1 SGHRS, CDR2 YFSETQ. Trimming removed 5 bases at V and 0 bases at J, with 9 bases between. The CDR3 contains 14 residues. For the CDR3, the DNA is TGCGCCAGCAGACAGGCTAACTCTGGAAACACCATATATTTT. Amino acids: CASRQANSGNTIYF.

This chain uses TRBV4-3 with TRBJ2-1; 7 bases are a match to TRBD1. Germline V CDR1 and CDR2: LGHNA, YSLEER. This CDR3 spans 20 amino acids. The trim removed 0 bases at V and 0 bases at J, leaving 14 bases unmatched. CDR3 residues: CASSQDEGGRYQSSYNEQFF. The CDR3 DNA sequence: TGCGCCAGCAGCCAAGATGAAGGGGGCCGATATCAAAGCTCCTACAATGAGCAGTTCTTC.

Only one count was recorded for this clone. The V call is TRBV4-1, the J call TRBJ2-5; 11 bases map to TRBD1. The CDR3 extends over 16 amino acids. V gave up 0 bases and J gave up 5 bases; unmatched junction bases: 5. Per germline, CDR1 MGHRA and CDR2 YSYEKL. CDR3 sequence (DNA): TGCGCCAGCAGCCAAGACCCCGGGACAGGGGGGGAGACCCAGTACTTC. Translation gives CASSQDPGTGGETQYF.

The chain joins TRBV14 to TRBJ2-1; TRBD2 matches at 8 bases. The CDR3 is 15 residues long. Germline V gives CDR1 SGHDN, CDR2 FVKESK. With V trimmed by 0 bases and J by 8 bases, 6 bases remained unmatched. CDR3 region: CASSQESGSPYEQFF. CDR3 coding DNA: TGTGCCAGCAGCCAAGAAAGCGGGAGCCCCTATGAGCAGTTCTTC.

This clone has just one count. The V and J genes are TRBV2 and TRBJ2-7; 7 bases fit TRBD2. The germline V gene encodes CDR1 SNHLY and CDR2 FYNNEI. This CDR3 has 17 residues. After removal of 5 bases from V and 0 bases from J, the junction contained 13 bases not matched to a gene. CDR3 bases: TGTGCCAGCAGTCGGGTGGGAGGGTTCCTAAGCTCCTACGAGCAGTACTTC. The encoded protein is CASSRVGGFLSSYEQYF.

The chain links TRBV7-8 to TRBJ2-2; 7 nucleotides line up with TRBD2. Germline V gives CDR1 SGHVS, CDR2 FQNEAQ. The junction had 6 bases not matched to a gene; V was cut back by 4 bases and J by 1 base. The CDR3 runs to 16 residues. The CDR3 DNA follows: TGTGCCAGCAGCTCCCTTTCGGGGGGGAACACCGGGGAGCTGTTTTTT. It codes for CASSSLSGGNTGELFF. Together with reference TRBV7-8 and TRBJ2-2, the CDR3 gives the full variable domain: GAGVSQSPRYKVAKRGQDVALRCDPISGHVSLFWYQQALGQGPEFLTYFQNEAQLDKSGLPSDRFFAERPEGSVSTLKIQRTQQEDSAVYLCASSSLSGGNTGELFFGEGSRLTVL.

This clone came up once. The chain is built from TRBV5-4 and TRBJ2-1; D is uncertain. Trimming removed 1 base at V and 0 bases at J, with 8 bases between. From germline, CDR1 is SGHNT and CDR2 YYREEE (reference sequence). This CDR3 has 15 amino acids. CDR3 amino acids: CASSLSAGSYNEQFF. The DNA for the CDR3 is TGTGCCAGCAGCTTGTCGGCAGGCTCCTACAATGAGCAGTTCTTC.

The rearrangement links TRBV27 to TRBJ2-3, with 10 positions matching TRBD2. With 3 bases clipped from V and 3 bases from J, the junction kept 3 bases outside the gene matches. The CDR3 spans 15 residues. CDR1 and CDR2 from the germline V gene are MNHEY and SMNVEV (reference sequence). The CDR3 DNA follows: TGTGCCAGCAGTTTTCTAGCGGGAGTAACAGATACGCAGTATTTT. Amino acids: CASSFLAGVTDTQYF.

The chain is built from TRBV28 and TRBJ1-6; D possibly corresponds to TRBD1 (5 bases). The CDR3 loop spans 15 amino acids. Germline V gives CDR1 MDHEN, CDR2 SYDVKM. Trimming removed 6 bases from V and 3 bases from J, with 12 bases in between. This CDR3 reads CASREDSDYNSPLHF. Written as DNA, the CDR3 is TGTGCCAGCAGGGAAGACAGTGACTATAATTCACCCCTCCACTTT.